This entry lists 21 T cell receptor beta chains sequenced from one sample in a study of shared T cell receptors in the human thymus. Sequencing used immunoSEQ multiplex PCR; TCRdb keeps in-frame clones, though not all of them. Of some 640,000 clones listed, 87% are singletons. These same data were also listed under a study on human thymus T cells.

Sequencing was performed on thymocytes. The receptors derive from a boy in the first two years of life with a congenital heart defect.

The rearrangement links TRBV2 to TRBJ2-1; TRBD1 is a possible D gene (5 bases). Trimming cost V 3 bases and J 3 bases, with 33 bases left between them. The germline V gene has CDR1 SNHLY and CDR2 FYNNEI. The CDR3 has 22 amino acids. The CDR3 protein is CASSEGWGSYRTSLLNYNEQFF. DNA for the CDR3: TGTGCCAGCAGTGAGGGCTGGGGATCATACAGGACCAGCCTCCTTAACTACAATGAGCAGTTCTTC.

The rearrangement uses TRBV2 and TRBJ1-2; D remains ambiguous. V was clipped by 2 bases and J by 4 bases, with 23 bases between them. Germline-derived CDR1 and CDR2 are SNHLY and FYNNEI. This CDR3 is 18 amino acids long. Written as DNA, the CDR3 is TGTGCCAGCAGTGAAATTCCCTATCTGATAGGGAGGTCCTATGGCTACACCTTC. It specifies CASSEIPYLIGRSYGYTF.

The chain employs TRBV5-6 and TRBJ1-6, with D perhaps matching TRBD1 (6 bases). CDR1 SGHDT and CDR2 YYEEEE come from the germline V gene. CDR3 length: 14 residues. With 4 bases removed from V and 8 bases from J, the gap between germline ends came to 13 bases. The chain's CDR3 is CASSLQGGDSPLHF. Written as DNA, the CDR3 is TGTGCCAGCAGCCTACAGGGTGGTGATTCACCCCTCCACTTT. The full variable domain, completed using reference TRBV5-6 and TRBJ1-6, is DAGVTQSPTHLIKTRGQQVTLRCSPKSGHDTVSWYQQALGQGPQFIFQYYEEEERQRGNFPDRFSGHQFPNYSSELNVNALLLGDSALYLCASSLQGGDSPLHFGNGTRLTVT.

A word on this clone: Sequence at one end of the junction differs from germline and may be a read error. This chain connects TRBV7-7 to TRBJ2-7, with a possible D match to TRBD2 (5 bases). Germline loops: CDR1 SSHAT, CDR2 FNYEAQ (reference sequence). CDR3 length: 17 residues. CDR3 nucleotides: TGTGCTAGCAGCCCAGAGACGACGGGAAAACCACCTTACGAGCAGTACTTC. This encodes CASSPETTGKPPYEQYF.

The gene calls are TRBV5-6 and TRBJ2-7, with 8 bases that match TRBD1. Trimming at V came to 4 bases and at J to 4 bases, leaving 13 bases not matched to a gene. The CDR3 runs 16 residues. Germline V gene data show CDR1 as SGHDT and CDR2 as YYEEEE. For the CDR3, the DNA is TGTGCCAGCAGCCGAAGTCCGGGACAGGCTAATTACGAGCAGTACTTC. Translation: CASSRSPGQANYEQYF.

The rearrangement links TRBV28 to TRBJ1-3; D unclear. Germline V gives CDR1 MDHEN, CDR2 SYDVKM. Trimming stripped 4 bases from V and 8 bases from J, with 6 bases between. This CDR3 region has 11 residues. The CDR3 loop reads CASSSRDTIYF. The CDR3 DNA reads TGTGCCAGCAGTTCGCGTGACACCATATATTTT.

This rearrangement joins TRBV5-1 to TRBJ2-7; D perhaps matches TRBD1 (7 bases). This CDR3 has 15 residues. Germline values: CDR1 SGHRS, CDR2 YFSETQ. V was trimmed by 5 bases and J by 3 bases, leaving 18 bases between them. The CDR3 sequence: CASREGQCDLYEQYF. For the CDR3, the DNA is TGCGCCAGCAGGGAGGGACAGTGCGACCTCTACGAGCAGTACTTC.

CDR3: CASSLATGNTEAFF. The CDR3 nucleotides read TGTGCCAGCAGTTTAGCGACAGGGAACACTGAAGCTTTCTTT. The J gene is TRBJ1-1, the V gene TRBV27; maybe TRBD1 (6 bases). V was trimmed by 2 bases and J by 1 base, leaving 8 bases between them. The V gene's germline CDR1 is MNHEY and CDR2 SMNVEV (reference sequence). The CDR3 is made up of 14 amino acids.

The chain uses TRBV5-4 and TRBJ1-2; D is possibly TRBD1 (5 bases). Trimming removed 0 bases from V and 8 bases from J, with 14 bases in between. Germline V gene sequence: CDR1 SGHNT, CDR2 YYREEE (reference sequence). This CDR3 is built from 14 residues. Here the CDR3 DNA reads TGTGCCAGCAGCTTGGTAGGGCAGGGCTACGGCTACACCTTC. Residues: CASSLVGQGYGYTF.

The V call is TRBV11-2, the J call TRBJ2-1; tentatively, D is TRBD2 (6 bases). CDR3 length: 14 residues. V dropped 5 bases and J dropped 8 bases, with 16 bases sitting between them. Per germline, CDR1 SGHAT and CDR2 FQNNGV. The CDR3 loop is CASSARLVLDEQFF. CDR3 in DNA: TGTGCCAGCAGCGCCAGACTAGTTCTCGATGAGCAGTTCTTC.

The chain employs TRBV11-1 and TRBJ2-4; TRBD1 aligns across 7 bases. V shed 4 bases and J 2 bases; nucleotides not matched to a gene: 5. The length of the CDR3 is 15 residues. CDR1 and CDR2 from the germline V gene are SGHAT and FQDESV (reference sequence). CDR3 amino acids: CASSCDRESKNIQYF. The CDR3 DNA follows: TGTGCCAGCAGCTGCGACAGGGAGTCCAAAAACATTCAGTACTTC. Full variable domain (outside the CDR3, taken from reference TRBV11-1 and TRBJ2-4): EAEVAQSPRYKITEKSQAVAFWCDPISGHATLYWYRQILGQGPELLVQFQDESVVDDSQLPKDRFSAERLKGVDSTLKIQPAELGDSAMYLCASSCDRESKNIQYFGAGTRLSVL.

This chain connects TRBV5-1 to TRBJ2-2, with D maybe TRBD1 (6 bases). V dropped 3 bases and J dropped 6 bases, with 12 bases sitting between them. The germline V gene has CDR1 SGHRS and CDR2 YFSETQ. The CDR3 sequence is 14 residues long. The CDR3 spells CASSSRQDPGELFF. The CDR3 region has the DNA TGCGCCAGCAGCTCCCGACAGGATCCCGGGGAGCTGTTTTTT.

The chain uses TRBV30 and TRBJ1-5; D is undetermined. From germline, CDR1 is GTSNPN and CDR2 SVGIG (reference sequence). The V and J ends lost 4 bases and 2 bases respectively, with 12 bases between them. This CDR3 region has 14 residues. The CDR3 bases are TGTGCCTGGAAAGAGGGAAAGGGCAATCAGCCCCAGCATTTT. The encoded protein is CAWKEGKGNQPQHF.

Details on this clone: This CDR3 is also generated by other DNA sequences in the sample. V is TRBV7-2 and J is TRBJ1-5; D gene unclear. The germline V gene encodes CDR1 SGHTA and CDR2 FQGNSA. This CDR3 has 14 amino acids. V lost 4 bases, J lost 2 bases, and 9 bases lay in between. DNA for the CDR3: TGTGCCAGCAGCTCCCGGCAGGGCAATCAGCCCCAGCATTTT. Protein product: CASSSRQGNQPQHF.

This chain links TRBV10-2 with TRBJ1-5; TRBD1 might be the D (5 bases). Trimming cost V 2 bases and J 4 bases, with 9 bases left between them. Germline lookup yields CDR1 WSHSY and CDR2 SAAADI. The CDR3 runs 14 residues. CDR3 sequence: CASSEGEGNQPQHF. The CDR3 bases are TGCGCCAGCAGTGAGGGGGAGGGGAATCAGCCCCAGCATTTT.

The rearrangement uses TRBV4-3 and TRBJ2-1; 10 bases align to TRBD1. J was trimmed by 6 bases and V by 0 bases; bases with no gene match: 8. The CDR3 covers 17 residues. Germline V gene lookup returns CDR1 LGHNA and CDR2 YSLEER. The CDR3 bases are TGCGCCAGCAGCCAAGATCCACGGGACAGGGGTTCCAATGAGCAGTTCTTC. Translated: CASSQDPRDRGSNEQFF.

The gene calls are TRBV13 and TRBJ2-7; 7 bases fit TRBD2. Germline lookup yields CDR1 PRHDT and CDR2 FYEKMQ (reference sequence). The CDR3 consists of 14 residues. The V segment lost 3 bases and the J segment 3 bases; nucleotides outside the gene matches: 5. The chain's CDR3 is CASSFREGNYEQYF. In DNA form, the CDR3 reads TGTGCCAGCAGCTTCAGGGAGGGGAACTACGAGCAGTACTTC.

This sequence joins TRBV27 and TRBJ2-7; 7 bases align to TRBD2. The CDR3 consists of 15 residues. CDR1 and CDR2 from the germline V gene are MNHEY and SMNVEV (reference sequence). The J segment lost 0 bases and the V segment lost 5 bases, leaving 7 bases of the junction unmatched. CDR3 sequence: CASSPRTRTSYEQYF. The CDR3 DNA sequence: TGTGCCAGCAGTCCGCGGACTAGAACCTCCTACGAGCAGTACTTC.

The chain is built from TRBV2 and TRBJ1-5; 7 positions match TRBD1. With 8 bases clipped from V and 5 bases from J, the junction kept 6 bases outside the gene matches. This CDR3 has 13 residues. Germline V CDR1 and CDR2: SNHLY, FYNNEI. CDR3 amino acids: CASGATGYQPQHF. The DNA for the CDR3 is TGTGCCAGCGGGGCGACAGGGTATCAGCCCCAGCATTTT. The full variable domain, in which reference TRBV2 and TRBJ1-5 provide the parts outside the CDR3, is EPEVTQTPSHQVTQMGQEVILRCVPISNHLYFYWYRQILGQKVEFLVSFYNNEISEKSEIFDDQFSVERPDGSNFTLKIRSTKLEDSAMYFCASGATGYQPQHFGDGTRLSIL.

This sequence joins TRBV5-6 and TRBJ2-2; TRBD2 matches at 9 bases. The V gene's germline CDR1 is SGHDT and CDR2 YYEEEE. The CDR3 sequence is 17 residues long. The V and J ends lost 2 bases and 0 bases, in that order; junction bases with no gene match: 5. The CDR3 bases are TGTGCCAGCAGCTTCATGATAGCGGGAGCGAACACCGGGGAGCTGTTTTTT. It yields the protein CASSFMIAGANTGELFF.

The V call is TRBV9, the J call TRBJ2-2; perhaps TRBD1 as D (5 bases). Trimming removed 4 bases at V and 4 bases at J, with 14 bases between. In germline, CDR1 is SGDLS, CDR2 YYNGEE. The CDR3 is 15 residues long. In DNA, the CDR3 is TGTGCCAGCAGCCCCCAGACAGTTCCCACCGGGGAGCTGTTTTTT. This gives the protein CASSPQTVPTGELFF.